This TCR beta chain emerged from a study of blood T cell repertoires in COVID-19. Using immunoSEQ multiplex PCR, the repertoire was profiled, and TCRdb retains in-frame clones only, with some absent. In the table there are over 200,000 clones, around 85% of which are singletons. The CDR3 length is 13 residues. The V and J ends lost 5 bases and 1 base respectively, with 8 bases between them. Germline assignment: CDR1 MDHEN and CDR2 SYDVKM. This clonotype was sampled from a human donor in a cohort sampled during active COVID-19. The sample consisted of peripheral blood. The V call is TRBV28, the J call TRBJ1-1; D is unclear. CDR3: CASSRQTNTEAFF. In DNA, the CDR3 is TGTGCCAGCAGTCGACAAACGAACACTGAAGCTTTCTTT.